These 12 T cell receptor beta chains came from one sample sequenced in a study of radiotherapy plus CTLA-4 blockade in lung cancer. Here immunoSEQ multiplex PCR was the method, and the copy in TCRdb shows in-frame clones only, minus some. The sample carries about 46,000 clones, 79% recorded once. The specimen comprised peripheral blood, sampled from a patient treated with radiotherapy plus ipilimumab. These receptors were taken from a human donor with non-small cell lung cancer who had a complete response to radiotherapy plus ipilimumab.

V and J are TRBV2 and TRBJ1-5, with D possibly being TRBD1 (6 bases). The V end was cut by 2 bases, the J end by 7 bases, with 18 bases between. The germline V gene encodes CDR1 SNHLY and CDR2 FYNNEI. The CDR3 consists of 16 residues. CDR3: CASSEMIRGGEQPQHF. CDR3 bases: TGTGCCAGCAGTGAAATGATTAGGGGGGGGGAGCAGCCCCAGCATTTT.

This clone was seen a few times. The gene calls are TRBV7-6 and TRBJ2-7; TRBD2 matches at 7 bases. V trimming: 4 bases; J trimming: 6 bases; junction bases outside the gene matches: 12. Germline lookup yields CDR1 SGHVS and CDR2 FNYEAQ. This CDR3 spans 15 amino acids. As DNA, the CDR3 is TGTGCCAGCAGCTCTGGGGGGGGTCAAGGGGTCGAGCAGTACTTC. Its translation is CASSSGGGQGVEQYF.

V is TRBV5-1 and J is TRBJ2-7, with D tentatively TRBD1 (5 bases). Trimming pared 4 bases from V and 2 bases from J, leaving 16 bases between. The CDR3 covers 15 residues. Germline V CDR1 and CDR2: SGHRS, YFSETQ. This CDR3 reads CASSLKAATAYEQYF. CDR3 nucleotides: TGCGCCAGCAGCCTAAAGGCCGCGACAGCCTACGAGCAGTACTTC.

About this clone: Its ends do not fully match the called genes, so a read error is possible. This sequence joins TRBV7-7 and TRBJ2-2; the D is unclear. This CDR3 region has 15 residues. Looked up from germline, CDR1 is SSHAT and CDR2 is FNYEAQ (reference sequence). The chain's CDR3 is CASSSPRGLTGELFF. DNA of the CDR3: TGTGCTAGCAGCTCTCCCCGCGGTCTGACCGGGGAGCTGTTTTTT.

The chain uses TRBV7-2 and TRBJ2-1, with a weak D call TRBD2 (6 bases). The CDR3 covers 15 residues. The germline V and J ends were trimmed by 1 base and 0 bases, with 7 bases remaining between them. Germline values: CDR1 SGHTA, CDR2 FQGNSA. DNA for the CDR3: TGTGCCAGCAGCTTAGACGGGAGCTCCTACAATGAGCAGTTCTTC. It yields the protein CASSLDGSSYNEQFF.

This chain links TRBV27 with TRBJ1-5; 7 bases fit TRBD1. This CDR3 spans 13 amino acids. V trimming: 2 bases; J trimming: 7 bases; junction bases outside the gene matches: 2. Germline V CDR1 and CDR2: MNHEY, SMNVEV (reference sequence). The CDR3 sequence is CASSLNRGQPQHF. DNA of the CDR3: TGTGCCAGCAGTTTAAACAGGGGCCAGCCCCAGCATTTT.

The V gene is TRBV7-2, the J gene TRBJ2-2, with D perhaps TRBD2 (5 bases). The CDR3 has 14 residues. The germline V gene encodes CDR1 SGHTA and CDR2 FQGNSA. V lost 1 base and J lost 6, with 9 bases in between. CDR3 coding DNA: TGTGCCAGCAGCTTAGTTCGGGGATCCGGGGAGCTGTTTTTT. This gives the protein CASSLVRGSGELFF.

The V call is TRBV19, the J call TRBJ1-3; tentatively, D is TRBD1 (6 bases). Germline values: CDR1 LNHDA, CDR2 SQIVND (reference sequence). The CDR3 consists of 14 residues. The ends were cut back, 6 bases at V and 2 bases at J, with 11 bases in the middle. This chain's CDR3 is CASRVWTAGNTIYF. The CDR3 bases are TGTGCCAGTAGGGTTTGGACAGCTGGAAACACCATATATTTT.

The chain carries TRBV30 and TRBJ1-6; TRBD1 matches 10 bases. The germline V gene encodes CDR1 GTSNPN and CDR2 SVGIG (reference sequence). Trimming removed 5 bases from V and 11 bases from J; junction bases left unmatched: 9. The CDR3 runs 14 residues. CDR3 residues: CAWAAGQGFPPLHF. The CDR3, as DNA: TGTGCCTGGGCGGCGGGACAGGGGTTCCCACCCCTCCACTTT.

The CDR3 DNA sequence: TGCGCCAGCAGCTTGGCCCCCCAGGGGGCAGAGGAAAAACTGTTTTTT. Protein: CASSLAPQGAEEKLFF. This chain connects TRBV5-1 to TRBJ1-4; TRBD1 agrees at 8 bases. The CDR3 runs 16 residues. In germline, CDR1 is SGHRS, CDR2 YFSETQ. The junction had 9 bases not matched to a gene; V was cut back by 0 bases and J by 8 bases.

J is TRBJ2-6 and V is TRBV10-2; 15 nucleotides match TRBD2. Trimming took 0 bases from V and 0 from J; bases not matched to a gene: 9. This CDR3 spans 22 amino acids. Germline CDR1 is WSHSY and CDR2 is SAAADI. Here the CDR3 reads CASSESQGLAGGFFSGANVLTF. The CDR3 DNA reads as TGCGCCAGCAGTGAGTCACAGGGACTAGCGGGGGGATTCTTCTCTGGGGCCAACGTCCTGACTTTC.

This chain joins TRBV5-1 and TRBJ2-2, with TRBD2 as a possible D gene (6 bases). V was trimmed by 0 bases and J by 6 bases, leaving 9 bases between them. The germline V gene encodes CDR1 SGHRS and CDR2 YFSETQ. The CDR3 has 14 residues. DNA for the CDR3: TGCGCCAGCAGCTTGGTTGCGGGACCCGGGGAGCTGTTTTTT. Protein sequence: CASSLVAGPGELFF.